Described below is a single TCR beta chain sequence and its context. Trimming cost V 0 bases and J 0 bases, with 11 bases left between them. Germline CDR1 is SQVTM and CDR2 is ANQGSEA. The CDR3 length is 15 residues. The method was immunoSEQ multiplex PCR; TCRdb's version includes in-frame clones alone and lacks a portion of them. This repertoire shows roughly 66,000 clones, around 85% found once; its top ten account for approximately 5.1%. The data were taken from a study of technical replicates of blood from a handful of donors. This chain uses TRBV29-1 with TRBJ1-2; the D is unclear. Sequenced input: PBMCs. This TCR came from a human donor in good health. Some clones in this sample may be carry-over from other donors' samples. CDR3: CSVEDLEESNYGYTF. CDR3 sequence (DNA): TGCAGCGTTGAAGATCTAGAGGAGTCTAACTATGGCTACACCTTC.